This T cell receptor beta chain was recovered during a study of shared clonotypes between healthy human individuals. Profiled with immunoSEQ multiplex PCR; TCRdb holds only in-frame clones, not every one. The table shows some 2,500,000 clones, with approximately 94% occurring only once. CDR3 length equals 16 residues. V lost 1 base and J 0 bases, leaving 10 bases between the germline ends. In germline, CDR1 is MDHEN, CDR2 SYDVKM. Comments on this clone: The antigen remains unidentified.

Notes on the study in general: Against clonotypes common to all four donors, non-shared ones had lower generation probabilities.

The chain recombines TRBV28 with TRBJ1-3; no clear D. The specimen sequenced was naive CD4+ T cells from PBMCs. Subset given: CD45RA+ positively selected. This receptor was taken from a man aged 18-30 years in good health. Some clones in this sample may be carry-over from other donors' samples. For the CDR3, the DNA is TGTGCCAGCAGTTTATTGTCCGGGTTCTCTGGAAACACCATATATTTT. This gives the protein CASSLLSGFSGNTIYF.